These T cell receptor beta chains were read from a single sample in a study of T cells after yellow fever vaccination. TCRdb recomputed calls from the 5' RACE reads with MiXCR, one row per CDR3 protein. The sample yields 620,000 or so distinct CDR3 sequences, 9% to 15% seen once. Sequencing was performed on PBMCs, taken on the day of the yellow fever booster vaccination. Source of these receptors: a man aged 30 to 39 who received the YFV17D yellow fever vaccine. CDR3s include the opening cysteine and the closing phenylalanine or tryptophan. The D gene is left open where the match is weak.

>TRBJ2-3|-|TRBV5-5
CASSLAKLAADTQYF
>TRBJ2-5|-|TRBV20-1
CSASKFEETQYF
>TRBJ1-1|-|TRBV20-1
CSAIPGEEAFF
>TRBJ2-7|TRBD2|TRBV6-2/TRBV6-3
CASSYWSGRDYEQYF
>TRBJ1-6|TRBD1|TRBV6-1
CASGGTGRDNSPLHF
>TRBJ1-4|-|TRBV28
CASSLMRGNEKLFF
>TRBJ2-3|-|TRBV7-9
CASTETGASTDTQYF
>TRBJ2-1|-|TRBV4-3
CASSQDEATFNEQFF
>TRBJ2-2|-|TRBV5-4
CASSLVGRDTGELFF
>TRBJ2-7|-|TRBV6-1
CASTADMYSYEQYF
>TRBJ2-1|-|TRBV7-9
CASSGDVYNEQFF
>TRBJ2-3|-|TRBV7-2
CASSMRVSADTQYF
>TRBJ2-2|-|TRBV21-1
CASRQAGAELFF
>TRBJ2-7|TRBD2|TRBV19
CASSTLAGGVAEQYF
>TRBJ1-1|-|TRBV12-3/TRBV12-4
CASSLGQGRRTEAFF
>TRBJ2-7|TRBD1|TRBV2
CASSDFGTADDEQYF
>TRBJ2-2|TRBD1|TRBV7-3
CASSLTAGGMNTGELFF
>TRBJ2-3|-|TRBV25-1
CASSDLGVTQYF
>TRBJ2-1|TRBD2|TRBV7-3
CASSLTKGLADYNEQFF
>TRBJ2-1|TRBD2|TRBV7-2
CASSLDRTSGREQFF
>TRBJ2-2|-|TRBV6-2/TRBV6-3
CASNRLAGELFF
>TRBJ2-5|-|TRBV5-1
CASSQTVRQETQYF
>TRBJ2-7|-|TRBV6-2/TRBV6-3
CTSNAVRGGLYF
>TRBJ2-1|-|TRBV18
CASSPLGLSYNEQFF
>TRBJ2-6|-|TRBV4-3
CASSQEGAGGANVLTF
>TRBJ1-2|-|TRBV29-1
CSVEPTGRYGYTF
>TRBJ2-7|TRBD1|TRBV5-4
CASSADRPRGTEQYF
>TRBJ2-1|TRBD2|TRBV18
CASSPAPAGVSEQFF
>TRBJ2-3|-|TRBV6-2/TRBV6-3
CASAYGDLRYTDTQYF
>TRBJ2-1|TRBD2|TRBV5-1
CASSPLAGGPSNEQFF